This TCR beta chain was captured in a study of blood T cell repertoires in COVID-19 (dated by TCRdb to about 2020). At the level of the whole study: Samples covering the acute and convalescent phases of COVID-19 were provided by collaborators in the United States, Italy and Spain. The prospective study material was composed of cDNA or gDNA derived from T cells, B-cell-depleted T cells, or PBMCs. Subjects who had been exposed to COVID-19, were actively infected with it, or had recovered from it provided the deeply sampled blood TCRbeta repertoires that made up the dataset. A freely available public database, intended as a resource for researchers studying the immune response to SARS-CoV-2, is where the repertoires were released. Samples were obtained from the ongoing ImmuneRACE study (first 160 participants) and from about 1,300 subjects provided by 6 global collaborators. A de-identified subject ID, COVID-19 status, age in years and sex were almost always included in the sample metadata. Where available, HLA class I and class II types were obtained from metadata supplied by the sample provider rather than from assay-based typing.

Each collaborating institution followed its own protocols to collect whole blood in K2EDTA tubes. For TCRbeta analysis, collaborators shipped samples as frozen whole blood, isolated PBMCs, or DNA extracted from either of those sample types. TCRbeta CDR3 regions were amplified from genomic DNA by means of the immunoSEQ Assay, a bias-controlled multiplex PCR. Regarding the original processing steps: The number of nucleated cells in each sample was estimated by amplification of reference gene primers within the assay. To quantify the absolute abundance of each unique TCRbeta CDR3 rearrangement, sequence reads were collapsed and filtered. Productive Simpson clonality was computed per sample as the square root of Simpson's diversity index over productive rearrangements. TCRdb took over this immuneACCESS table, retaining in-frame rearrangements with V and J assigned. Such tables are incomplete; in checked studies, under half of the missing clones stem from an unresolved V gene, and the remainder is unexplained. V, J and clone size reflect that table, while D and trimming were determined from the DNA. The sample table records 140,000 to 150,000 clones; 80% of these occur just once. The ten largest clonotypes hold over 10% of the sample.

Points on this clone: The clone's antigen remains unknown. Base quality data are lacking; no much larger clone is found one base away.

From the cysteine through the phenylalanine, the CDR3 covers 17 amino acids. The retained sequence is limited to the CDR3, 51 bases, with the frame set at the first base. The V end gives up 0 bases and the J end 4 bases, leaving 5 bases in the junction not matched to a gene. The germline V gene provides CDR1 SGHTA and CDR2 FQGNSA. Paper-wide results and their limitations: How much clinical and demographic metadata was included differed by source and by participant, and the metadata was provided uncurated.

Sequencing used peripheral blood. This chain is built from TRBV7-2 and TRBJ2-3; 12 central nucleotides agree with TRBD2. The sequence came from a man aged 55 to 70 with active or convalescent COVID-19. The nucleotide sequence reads TGTGCCAGCAGCTTAGCGTCTCTAGCGGGAGGGTCAGATACGCAGTATTTT. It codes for CASSLASLAGGSDTQYF.